The rows below give T cell receptor beta chains drawn from one sample of a study of radiation and T cells in renal cell carcinoma. Produced via immunoSEQ multiplex PCR; TCRdb's table is partial and in-frame only. The data contain over 85,000 clones, roughly four fifths of them singletons. This sample comprised blood, obtained from a patient whose treatment included radiotherapy and nephrectomy. These TCRs come from a man in his 60s with renal cell carcinoma. Each CDR3 is given with its conserved first and last residue. The order of the fields is V gene, D gene, J gene, clone size, CDR3 protein, CDR3 DNA. A D gene is named only where the DNA matches it firmly. Where a row states a size, it is once, few, many or the class of an expanded clone; other rows omit it.

V gene: TRBV18; D gene: NA; J gene: TRBJ2-1; clone size: once; CDR3 protein: CASSPLQGRGTIEQFF; CDR3 DNA: TGTGCCAGCTCACCCCTTCAGGGGCGGGGTACAATTGAGCAGTTCTTC
V gene: TRBV5-1; D gene: NA; J gene: TRBJ2-6; clone size: NA; CDR3 protein: CASSLGPSGANVLTF; CDR3 DNA: TGCGCCAGCAGCTTGGGCCCCTCTGGGGCCAACGTCCTGACTTTC
V gene: TRBV10-3; D gene: NA; J gene: TRBJ2-2; clone size: NA; CDR3 protein: CAISRTDTGELFF; CDR3 DNA: TGTGCCATCAGTAGGACAGACACCGGGGAGCTGTTTTTT
V gene: TRBV7-2; D gene: NA; J gene: TRBJ1-4; clone size: NA; CDR3 protein: CASSLSDRSYEKLFF; CDR3 DNA: TGTGCCAGCAGCTTATCGGACAGATCGTATGAAAAACTGTTTTTT
V gene: TRBV7-9; D gene: TRBD1; J gene: TRBJ1-5; clone size: NA; CDR3 protein: CASGFDRAAQPQHF; CDR3 DNA: TGTGCCAGCGGTTTTGACAGGGCTGCCCAGCCCCAGCATTTT
V gene: TRBV10-3; D gene: TRBD2; J gene: TRBJ2-1; clone size: few; CDR3 protein: CAISETGTSGEDNEQFF; CDR3 DNA: TGTGCCATCAGTGAGACGGGGACTAGCGGGGAAGACAATGAGCAGTTCTTC
V gene: TRBV19; D gene: NA; J gene: TRBJ1-1; clone size: NA; CDR3 protein: CASSTQMNTEAFF; CDR3 DNA: TGTGCCAGTAGTACCCAAATGAACACTGAAGCTTTCTTT
V gene: TRBV15; D gene: NA; J gene: TRBJ2-7; clone size: once; CDR3 protein: CATSREGQSYEQYF; CDR3 DNA: TGTGCCACCAGCAGGGAGGGTCAATCCTACGAGCAGTACTTC
V gene: TRBV5-1; D gene: NA; J gene: TRBJ2-3; clone size: NA; CDR3 protein: CASSLAGTNTDTQYF; CDR3 DNA: TGCGCCAGCAGCTTGGCGGGTACTAACACAGATACGCAGTATTTT
V gene: TRBV27; D gene: NA; J gene: TRBJ1-2; clone size: NA; CDR3 protein: CASSAYWNSGSREGYTF; CDR3 DNA: TGTGCCAGCAGTGCGTATTGGAACAGTGGGAGCCGGGAGGGCTACACCTTC
V gene: TRBV27; D gene: TRBD1; J gene: TRBJ2-4; clone size: NA; CDR3 protein: CASSLTRGRNIQYF; CDR3 DNA: TGTGCCAGCAGTCTAACCAGGGGGAGAAACATTCAGTACTTC
V gene: TRBV11-2; D gene: TRBD1; J gene: TRBJ1-2; clone size: few; CDR3 protein: CASSFGTGTSGYTF; CDR3 DNA: TGTGCCAGCAGCTTCGGGACAGGGACTTCAGGCTACACCTTC
V gene: TRBV18; D gene: NA; J gene: TRBJ1-5; clone size: once; CDR3 protein: CASSPGVSNQPQHF; CDR3 DNA: TGTGCCAGCTCACCCGGAGTGAGTAATCAGCCCCAGCATTTT
V gene: TRBV11-1; D gene: TRBD2; J gene: TRBJ2-5; clone size: NA; CDR3 protein: CASTPGGLAGGQETQYF; CDR3 DNA: TGTGCCAGCACTCCTGGGGGACTAGCGGGGGGCCAAGAGACCCAGTACTTC
V gene: TRBV28; D gene: NA; J gene: TRBJ2-7; clone size: NA; CDR3 protein: CASSSNFGQYF; CDR3 DNA: TGTGCCAGCAGCTCTAACTTTGGGCAGTACTTC